This TCR beta chain appears in the sequencing data of a study of T cell repertoires in cytomegalovirus infection. Study-level background: Carrying CMV and the relevant HLA type showed in public TCR beta signatures.

TCRdb reprocessed the reads with MiXCR, giving one entry per CDR3 protein. The table includes roughly 720,000 distinct CDR3 sequences, roughly 36% detected once. The table lists this clonotype with a few counts. As yet, its antigen is unknown. Per the germline V gene, CDR1 is SNHLY and CDR2 is FYNNEI. The CDR3 totals 11 residues. V shed 8 bases and J shed 4 bases, with 8 bases lying between them. Study-level points and caveats: Based on cumulative public TCR beta family frequency, carriers of CMV plus the relevant HLA were identified. The study found HLA-C-restricted CMV-specific TCR beta clonotypes dominating the ex vivo response.

Sample: PBMCs. This sequence was found in a human donor in good health (CMV status not recorded). Some clones in this sample may be carry-over from other donors' samples. The chain couples TRBV2 to TRBJ2-5; maybe TRBD2 (6 bases). CDR3 residues: CASGGSETQYF. CDR3 nucleotides: TGTGCCAGCGGAGGGTCAGAGACCCAGTACTTC.